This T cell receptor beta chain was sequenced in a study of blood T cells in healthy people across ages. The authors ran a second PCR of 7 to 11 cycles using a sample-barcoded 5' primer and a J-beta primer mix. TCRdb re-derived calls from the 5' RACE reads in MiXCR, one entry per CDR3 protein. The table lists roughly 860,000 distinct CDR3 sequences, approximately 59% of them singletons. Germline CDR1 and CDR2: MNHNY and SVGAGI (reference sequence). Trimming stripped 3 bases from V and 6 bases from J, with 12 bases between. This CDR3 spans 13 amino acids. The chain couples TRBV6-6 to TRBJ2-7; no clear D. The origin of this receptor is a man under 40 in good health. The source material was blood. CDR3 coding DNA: TGTGCCAGCAGTTATGGGCCATGGATCGAGCAGTACTTC. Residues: CASSYGPWIEQYF.